The rows below give T cell receptor beta chains drawn from one sample of a study of blood T cell repertoires in COVID-19. This table comes from immunoSEQ multiplex PCR, and its TCRdb copy is limited to in-frame clones, with some not included. The data hold 200,000 or so clones, with roughly 79% observed a single time. Sequences were obtained from peripheral blood. The receptors here all came from a human donor with acute or convalescent COVID-19. The donor label of this sample is uncertain. Both conserved end residues are part of each CDR3. A D gene is named only where the DNA matches it firmly. The size of a clone is reported for some rows only, either as once, few or many, or as a class for expanded clones.

V gene: TRBV7-9; clone size: NA; D gene: TRBD2; J gene: TRBJ2-7; CDR3 DNA: TGTGCCGGAATCCCGGGGGGCAGCGGGGGCCCGGGCGAGCAGTACTTC; CDR3 protein: CAGIPGGSGGPGEQYF
V gene: TRBV6-2/TRBV6-3; clone size: NA; D gene: TRBD1; J gene: TRBJ1-2; CDR3 DNA: TGTGCCAGCAGTTCGGGCCTTACAGGGGGTTGGATCCCTAACTATGGCTACACCTTC; CDR3 protein: CASSSGLTGGWIPNYGYTF
V gene: TRBV24-1; clone size: NA; D gene: TRBD1; J gene: TRBJ2-3; CDR3 DNA: TGTGCCACCAGTGATTTAGGGGGCGAGGGCACAGATACGCAGTATTTT; CDR3 protein: CATSDLGGEGTDTQYF
V gene: TRBV7-9; clone size: NA; D gene: TRBD1; J gene: TRBJ1-5; CDR3 DNA: TGTGCCAGCAGCCCACCGGGACAGGGGACTCAGCCCCAGCATTTT; CDR3 protein: CASSPPGQGTQPQHF
V gene: TRBV2; clone size: NA; D gene: TRBD2; J gene: TRBJ2-1; CDR3 DNA: TGTGCCAGCAGTGGGGGACTAGCGGGAGGGTGGGAGCAGTTCTTC; CDR3 protein: CASSGGLAGGWEQFF
V gene: TRBV9; clone size: many; D gene: TRBD1; J gene: TRBJ1-4; CDR3 DNA: TGTGCCAGCAGCGGTTCAGGGGGAAATGAAAAACTGTTTTTT; CDR3 protein: CASSGSGGNEKLFF
V gene: TRBV9; clone size: NA; D gene: NA; J gene: TRBJ2-5; CDR3 DNA: TGTGCCAGCAGCTTAATTAGCGGAGTAGGGGAGACCCAGTACTTC; CDR3 protein: CASSLISGVGETQYF
V gene: TRBV7-6; clone size: few; D gene: NA; J gene: TRBJ1-4; CDR3 DNA: TGTGCCAGCAGCTTATTACTTGGTGAAAAACTGTTTTTT; CDR3 protein: CASSLLLGEKLFF
V gene: TRBV19; clone size: NA; D gene: TRBD1; J gene: TRBJ1-1; CDR3 DNA: TGTGCCAGTAGTAAGGGACAGATGGGAAGGACTGAAGCTTTCTTT; CDR3 protein: CASSKGQMGRTEAFF
V gene: TRBV27; clone size: once; D gene: TRBD1; J gene: TRBJ2-3; CDR3 DNA: TGTGCCAGCAGTTTATTGGCAGGGGGTACGCAGTATTTT; CDR3 protein: CASSLLAGGTQYF
V gene: TRBV29-1; clone size: NA; D gene: TRBD2; J gene: TRBJ2-3; CDR3 DNA: TGCAGCGTTTTGGCGCCGGGACTAGCGGTCACAGATACGCAGTATTTT; CDR3 protein: CSVLAPGLAVTDTQYF
V gene: TRBV5-4; clone size: NA; D gene: TRBD2; J gene: TRBJ2-3; CDR3 DNA: TGTGCCAGCAGCTTTGAGCGGGGCCAAACAGATACGCAGTATTTT; CDR3 protein: CASSFERGQTDTQYF
V gene: TRBV7-9; clone size: NA; D gene: TRBD1; J gene: TRBJ1-2; CDR3 DNA: TGTGCCAGCAGCACCTCCGGGACAGGGTACTATGGCTACACCTTC; CDR3 protein: CASSTSGTGYYGYTF
V gene: TRBV4-2; clone size: NA; D gene: TRBD2; J gene: TRBJ2-7; CDR3 DNA: TGTGCCAGCAGCCAAGATCGGCCGGGGGGTCCCTCCGAGCAGTACTTC; CDR3 protein: CASSQDRPGGPSEQYF
V gene: TRBV10-1; clone size: NA; D gene: TRBD2; J gene: TRBJ2-1; CDR3 DNA: TGCGCCAGCAGTGAGAGGACTAGCGGGAGCTATGAGCAGTTCTTC; CDR3 protein: CASSERTSGSYEQFF
V gene: TRBV5-1; clone size: few; D gene: NA; J gene: TRBJ1-1; CDR3 DNA: TGCGCCAGCAGTTTCGACATGAACACTGAAGCTTTCTTT; CDR3 protein: CASSFDMNTEAFF
V gene: TRBV6-5; clone size: NA; D gene: NA; J gene: TRBJ2-3; CDR3 DNA: TGTGCCAGCAGTTACCGTGGGACAAGCAGCACAGATACGCAGTATTTT; CDR3 protein: CASSYRGTSSTDTQYF
V gene: TRBV24-1; clone size: few; D gene: NA; J gene: TRBJ2-4; CDR3 DNA: TGTGCCACCAGCCCCGGGGGAAACATTCAGTACTTC; CDR3 protein: CATSPGGNIQYF
V gene: TRBV18; clone size: few; D gene: NA; J gene: TRBJ1-3; CDR3 DNA: TGTGCCAGCTCACCCTCGCAGGGAAACTCTGGAAACACCATATATTTT; CDR3 protein: CASSPSQGNSGNTIYF
V gene: TRBV11-1; clone size: NA; D gene: TRBD1; J gene: TRBJ1-1; CDR3 DNA: TGTGCCAGCAGCTTAGGACAGGGACATACTGAAGCTTTCTTT; CDR3 protein: CASSLGQGHTEAFF
V gene: TRBV6-5; clone size: NA; D gene: NA; J gene: TRBJ2-3; CDR3 DNA: TGTGCCACCAGACGAGCTAGCACAGATACGCAGTATTTT; CDR3 protein: CATRRASTDTQYF
V gene: TRBV27; clone size: NA; D gene: TRBD1; J gene: TRBJ2-7; CDR3 DNA: TGTGCCAGCAGTCCTCGACAGGGGGTGCGGCAGTACTTC; CDR3 protein: CASSPRQGVRQYF
V gene: TRBV10-2; clone size: NA; D gene: TRBD2; J gene: TRBJ2-3; CDR3 DNA: TGCGCCAGCAAAGGACTAGCGGACACAGATACGCAGTATTTT; CDR3 protein: CASKGLADTDTQYF
V gene: TRBV5-1; clone size: NA; D gene: TRBD1; J gene: TRBJ2-2; CDR3 DNA: TGCGCCAGCAAGGGGGCGGACACCGGGGAGCTGTTTTTT; CDR3 protein: CASKGADTGELFF
V gene: TRBV5-1; clone size: NA; D gene: TRBD2; J gene: TRBJ2-1; CDR3 DNA: TGCGCCAGCGGTACGGGAGGAGCGGTTGAGCAGTTCTTC; CDR3 protein: CASGTGGAVEQFF
V gene: TRBV19; clone size: NA; D gene: NA; J gene: TRBJ1-5; CDR3 DNA: TGTGCCAGTAGTATAAGCCAGGGGCCCAGCCAGCCCCAGCATTTT; CDR3 protein: CASSISQGPSQPQHF
V gene: TRBV6-2/TRBV6-3; clone size: NA; D gene: TRBD1; J gene: TRBJ2-5; CDR3 DNA: TGTGCCAGCAGTTATCGTGTACCGCGGACAGGGGGAGAGACCCAGTACTTC; CDR3 protein: CASSYRVPRTGGETQYF
V gene: TRBV28; clone size: NA; D gene: TRBD1; J gene: TRBJ2-5; CDR3 DNA: TGTGCCAGCAGTTCCGGGACAGGGGGCAGGGAGACCCAGTACTTC; CDR3 protein: CASSSGTGGRETQYF
V gene: TRBV7-3; clone size: once; D gene: TRBD2; J gene: TRBJ2-1; CDR3 DNA: TGTGCCAGCAGCCGGGAAATAGCGGGGGTCTCCTACAATGAGCAGTTCTTC; CDR3 protein: CASSREIAGVSYNEQFF
V gene: TRBV6-5; clone size: NA; D gene: TRBD1; J gene: TRBJ1-2; CDR3 DNA: TGTGCCAGCACCAGACAGGGGAGAAATGGCTACACCTTC; CDR3 protein: CASTRQGRNGYTF
V gene: TRBV5-4; clone size: NA; D gene: NA; J gene: TRBJ2-2; CDR3 DNA: TGTGCCAGCAGCTTGGACAGGGTTGGGGAGCTGTTTTTT; CDR3 protein: CASSLDRVGELFF
V gene: TRBV15; clone size: NA; D gene: TRBD1; J gene: TRBJ2-7; CDR3 DNA: TGTGCCACCAGCAGAGATAAGGCGACAGGGGTTGAGCAGTACTTC; CDR3 protein: CATSRDKATGVEQYF
V gene: TRBV7-6; clone size: once; D gene: NA; J gene: TRBJ1-1; CDR3 DNA: TGTGCCAGCAGCTTAACCACTAGCCCAAACACTGAAGCTTTCTTT; CDR3 protein: CASSLTTSPNTEAFF
V gene: TRBV19; clone size: NA; D gene: NA; J gene: TRBJ1-4; CDR3 DNA: TGTGCCAGTACCAGGGCGGGGGTTGGCGTAACTAATGAAAAACTGTTTTTT; CDR3 protein: CASTRAGVGVTNEKLFF
V gene: TRBV4-3; clone size: NA; D gene: NA; J gene: TRBJ2-2; CDR3 DNA: TGCGCCAGCAGCCAAAAAACACAGGGTCCCGGGGAGCTGTTTTTT; CDR3 protein: CASSQKTQGPGELFF
V gene: TRBV19; clone size: NA; D gene: TRBD1; J gene: TRBJ2-1; CDR3 DNA: TGTGCCAGTAGTATTGTTACAGGGGACAATGAGCAGTTCTTC; CDR3 protein: CASSIVTGDNEQFF
V gene: TRBV7-7; clone size: NA; D gene: TRBD2; J gene: TRBJ2-1; CDR3 DNA: TGTGCCAGCAGCCCGGGGCTAGCGGGAAACAATGAGCAGTTCTTC; CDR3 protein: CASSPGLAGNNEQFF
V gene: TRBV18; clone size: NA; D gene: NA; J gene: TRBJ1-3; CDR3 DNA: TGTGCCAGCTCACCAACGGACACCACTGGAAACACCATATATTTT; CDR3 protein: CASSPTDTTGNTIYF
V gene: TRBV5-1; clone size: NA; D gene: TRBD1; J gene: TRBJ2-5; CDR3 DNA: TGCGCCAGCAGCCCAGGGACAGGGGGCGGGCAGACCCAGTACTTC; CDR3 protein: CASSPGTGGGQTQYF
V gene: TRBV30; clone size: NA; D gene: TRBD1; J gene: TRBJ2-3; CDR3 DNA: TGTGCCTGGAGGTACAGGGGCAGAGGTACAGATACGCAGTATTTT; CDR3 protein: CAWRYRGRGTDTQYF
V gene: TRBV28; clone size: NA; D gene: NA; J gene: TRBJ2-5; CDR3 DNA: TGTGCCAGCACCCCAGGGCGGAACCAAGAGACCCAGTACTTC; CDR3 protein: CASTPGRNQETQYF
V gene: TRBV9; clone size: NA; D gene: NA; J gene: TRBJ1-3; CDR3 DNA: TGTGCCAGCAGCGTAGAAGGGGGCTCTGGAAACACCATATATTTT; CDR3 protein: CASSVEGGSGNTIYF
V gene: TRBV12-3/TRBV12-4; clone size: NA; D gene: NA; J gene: TRBJ1-2; CDR3 DNA: TGTGCCAGCAGTTTAAGCGGTTGGGGCTACACCTTC; CDR3 protein: CASSLSGWGYTF
V gene: TRBV7-2; clone size: NA; D gene: NA; J gene: TRBJ2-3; CDR3 DNA: TGTGCCAGCACCCTAGGGGCGGGCAGGGGAACAGATACGCAGTATTTT; CDR3 protein: CASTLGAGRGTDTQYF
V gene: TRBV7-3; clone size: few; D gene: TRBD1; J gene: TRBJ1-2; CDR3 DNA: TGTGCCAGCAGCCCGTTGGGCCGACAGGGGGGCGGCTACACCTTC; CDR3 protein: CASSPLGRQGGGYTF
V gene: TRBV30; clone size: NA; D gene: TRBD2; J gene: TRBJ2-1; CDR3 DNA: TGTGCCTGGAGTGTACAAAGAAGGGCGGGAGGGCCCTATGAGCAGTTCTTC; CDR3 protein: CAWSVQRRAGGPYEQFF
V gene: TRBV5-1; clone size: once; D gene: TRBD1; J gene: TRBJ2-3; CDR3 DNA: TGCGCCAGCAGCTTGGCCCCGGCCAGGGGGTCGGATACGCAGTATTTT; CDR3 protein: CASSLAPARGSDTQYF
V gene: TRBV7-2; clone size: few; D gene: NA; J gene: TRBJ1-2; CDR3 DNA: TGTGCCAGCAGCGTTGACATGGATGGCTACACCTTC; CDR3 protein: CASSVDMDGYTF
V gene: TRBV5-1; clone size: NA; D gene: NA; J gene: TRBJ1-1; CDR3 DNA: TGCGCCAGCAGCTTGGCGGGGATGAACACTGAAGCTTTCTTT; CDR3 protein: CASSLAGMNTEAFF
V gene: TRBV7-9; clone size: NA; D gene: NA; J gene: TRBJ2-1; CDR3 DNA: TGTGCCAGCAGCTTAGGGGGGGACCACCAGTTCTTC; CDR3 protein: CASSLGGDHQFF
V gene: TRBV11-2; clone size: NA; D gene: NA; J gene: TRBJ2-3; CDR3 DNA: TGTGCCAGCAGGTCTAGGGCGGGATTATCATTAGATACGCAGTATTTT; CDR3 protein: CASRSRAGLSLDTQYF
V gene: TRBV23-1; clone size: NA; D gene: TRBD2; J gene: TRBJ2-1; CDR3 DNA: TGCGCCAGCAACACCATGTGGAGCGGGAGGGCGGAAGAGCAGTTCTTC; CDR3 protein: CASNTMWSGRAEEQFF
V gene: TRBV11-2; clone size: NA; D gene: TRBD2; J gene: TRBJ2-7; CDR3 DNA: TGTGCCAGCAGCCCCCTGGGACTAGCTAGCTACGAGCAGTACTTC; CDR3 protein: CASSPLGLASYEQYF
V gene: TRBV6-5; clone size: NA; D gene: TRBD2; J gene: TRBJ2-7; CDR3 DNA: TGTGCCAGCAGCACCCAAATAGCGGGAGGGCGCGAGCAGTACTTC; CDR3 protein: CASSTQIAGGREQYF